The T cell receptor beta chain under discussion was sequenced for a study of T cell responses to AZD1222 COVID-19 vaccine. Findings and caveats of the study: Repertoires were obtained only post-peak T cell response. The donor cohort was predominantly white British with a female majority, and clonal diversity may have been underestimated. Spike-specific TCRs gained breadth and depth after people received two AZD1222 doses. The number of AZD1222 recipients seropositive at baseline was only 6 or 7.

The CDR3 contains 13 residues. Method: immunoSEQ multiplex PCR; TCRdb's copy keeps in-frame clones and lacks some. In the table there are 40,000 to 50,000 clones, approximately 88% of which are singletons. On this clone: Antigen: not known.

Sequencing used peripheral blood, obtained 28 days after the second AZD1222 dose. This chain connects TRBV12-3 or TRBV12-4 to TRBJ2-2; no definite D call. The source is an adult who received the AZD1222 COVID-19 vaccine. CDR3 region: CATRLLNTGELFF. CDR3 DNA: TGTGCGACGCGCCTTTTAAACACCGGGGAGCTGTTTTTT.